The source of this T cell receptor beta chain is a study of T cells in Graves' hyperthyroidism and ophthalmopathy. Study results and limitations: The model made its ophthalmopathy prediction, and onset followed a median roughly 6.5 months later. Most clonotypes expanded in thyroid above 0.001 were likewise present in blood.

Authors of the study amplified TCR beta CDR3 regions from RNA transcripts. The HTBI primer set served for first-round RT-PCR of the TCR CDR3. Each CDR3 protein gets one entry after TCRdb re-called the multiplex PCR reads with MiXCR. The data contain about 640,000 distinct CDR3 sequences, 45% of them seen just once; the ten biggest clones take up more than 7%. This clonotype has just a few counts. The antigen is not known. With 7 bases clipped from V and 0 bases from J, the junction kept 11 bases outside the gene matches. The CDR3 extends over 17 amino acids. CDR1 and CDR2 from the germline V gene are SGHVS and FQNEAQ. Diagnostic decisions used clinical symptoms, serum thyroxine and TRAb, thyroid ultrasound and orbital computed tomography.

The gene calls are TRBV7-8 and TRBJ1-2; 10 bases line up with TRBD1. This clonotype was obtained from an adult man with Graves' disease, either hyperthyroidism or ophthalmopathy (not recorded which). The specimen was peripheral blood or thyroid tissue (not recorded which). The CDR3 bases are TGTGCCAGCACCGTCGACAGGGGGCTTGATACTAACTATGGCTACACCTTC. Encoded protein: CASTVDRGLDTNYGYTF.